This T cell receptor beta chain derives from a study of blood T cell repertoires in COVID-19. Study as a whole: There were acute and convalescent COVID-19 samples, and they came from the United States, Italy and Spain. Nucleic acid was either cDNA or gDNA, and it came from T cells, B-cell-depleted T cells, or PBMCs.

As handled by the study authors: Amplification of reference gene primers was used by the study to estimate nucleated cell counts. Assay used: immunoSEQ multiplex PCR; TCRdb lists only in-frame clones, some missing. That table supplies the V and J calls and clone size; D and trimming were determined from the DNA. The repertoire includes about 100,000 clones, roughly nine tenths of them detected once, and about 2.2% sits in the top ten. Germline assignment: CDR1 SGHTA and CDR2 FQGNSA. This CDR3 contains 13 residues. J was trimmed by 8 bases and V by 4 bases; bases with no gene match: 6. The sequence derives from a man aged 50 to 59 with active COVID-19. The chain combines TRBV7-2 with TRBJ1-1; 8 bases line up with TRBD1. Sequenced material: peripheral blood. CDR3 protein: CASSSQWTGEAFF. The CDR3 nucleotides read TGTGCCAGCAGCTCCCAGTGGACAGGGGAAGCTTTCTTT.